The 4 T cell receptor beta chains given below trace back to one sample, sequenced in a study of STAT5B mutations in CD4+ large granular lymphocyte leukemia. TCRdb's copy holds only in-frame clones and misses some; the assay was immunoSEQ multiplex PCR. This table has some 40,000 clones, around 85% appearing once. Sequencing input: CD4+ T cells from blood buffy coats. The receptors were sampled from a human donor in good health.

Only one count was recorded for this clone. This CDR3 is CASSGDRQETQYF. The CDR3 coding sequence is TGCGCCAGCAGCGGGGACAGGCAAGAGACCCAGTACTTC. The chain has TRBV4-3 and TRBJ2-5, with 8 bases fitting TRBD1. CDR1 is LGHNA and CDR2 is YSLEER in the germline V gene. The CDR3 is 13 residues long. The junction had 1 base not matched to a gene; V was cut back by 5 bases and J by 2 bases.

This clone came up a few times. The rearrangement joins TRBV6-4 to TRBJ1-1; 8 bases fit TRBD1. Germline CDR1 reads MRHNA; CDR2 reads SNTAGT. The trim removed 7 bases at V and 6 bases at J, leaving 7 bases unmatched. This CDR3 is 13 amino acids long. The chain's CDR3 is CASIGDRGPEAFF. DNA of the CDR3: TGTGCCAGCATTGGAGACAGGGGCCCTGAAGCTTTCTTT.

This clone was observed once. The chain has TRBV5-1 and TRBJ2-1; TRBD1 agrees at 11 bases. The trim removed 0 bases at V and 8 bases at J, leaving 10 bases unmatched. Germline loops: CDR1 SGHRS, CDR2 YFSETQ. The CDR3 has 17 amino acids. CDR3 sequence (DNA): TGCGCCAGCAGCTTGGGGTCGCGGACAGGGGGCTTGGATGAGCAGTTCTTC. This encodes CASSLGSRTGGLDEQFF.

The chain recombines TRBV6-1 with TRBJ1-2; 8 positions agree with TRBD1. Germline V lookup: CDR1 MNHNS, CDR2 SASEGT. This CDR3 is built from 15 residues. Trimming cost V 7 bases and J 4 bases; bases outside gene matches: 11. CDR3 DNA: TGTGCCAGCAATTCGGGACAGGTGATTTTCTATGGCTACACCTTC. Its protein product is CASNSGQVIFYGYTF.